This entry features one TCR beta chain sequence. These data are taken from a study of T-cell memory formation after mild COVID-19. Study-wide background: TCR clustering was largely donor specific.

cDNA libraries for TCR alpha and TCR beta, carrying sample barcodes and UMIs, came from 5'RACE with constant-segment primers. From the 5' RACE reads, TCRdb called clonotypes with MiXCR, one entry per CDR3 protein. The repertoire holds approximately 400,000 distinct CDR3 sequences, with about 24% as singletons. This TCR was sampled from an adult woman who had mild COVID-19 (a few samples of this study predate the infection). Cell type and time point are not known. The source material was PBMCs or a T cell subset sorted from them (not recorded which).

CDR3: CASSETIGYQETQYF. CDR3 in DNA: TGTGCCAGCAGCGAAACAATCGGGTACCAAGAGACCCAGTACTTC. This chain connects TRBV9 to TRBJ2-5, with D hard to call. This CDR3 has 15 residues. Germline CDR1 SGDLS, CDR2 YYNGEE. V lost 3 bases to trimming and J lost 0 bases, with 12 bases between them.